These 32 T cell receptor beta chains share one sample of origin, sequenced in a study of CD8 T cells in Susac syndrome. After extraction with the RNeasy kit, roughly 0.45 to 1 ug of the RNA was reverse transcribed using random hexamers. MiXCR, run by TCRdb on the immunoSEQ multiplex PCR reads, gives a single entry per CDR3 protein. The table includes about 210,000 distinct CDR3 sequences, approximately 95% detected once. Sequenced material: CD4+ T cells from PBMCs. These receptors all come from a human donor with multiple sclerosis.

This clonotype appeared a single time. The J gene is TRBJ2-3, the V gene TRBV20-1, with TRBD2 matching over 9 bases. The germline V gene encodes CDR1 DFQATT and CDR2 SNEGSKA (reference sequence). Unmatched junction bases numbered 4, after V lost 1 base and J lost 2 bases. This CDR3 comprises 15 residues. CDR3 DNA sequence: TGCAGTGCTAGAGTAGCGGGGGCCCTCACAGATACGCAGTATTTT. Its protein is CSARVAGALTDTQYF.

The chain links TRBV15 to TRBJ2-7; D might be TRBD2 (6 bases). Germline loops: CDR1 LNHNV, CDR2 YYDKDF (reference sequence). The CDR3 loop spans 14 amino acids. V lost 3 bases to trimming and J lost 4 bases, with 13 bases between them. CDR3 loop: CATSRGLEGYEQYF. DNA for the CDR3: TGTGCCACCAGCAGGGGACTTGAAGGGTACGAGCAGTACTTC.

This sequence joins TRBV11-2 and TRBJ2-5, with TRBD1 matching 7 bases. This CDR3 contains 13 residues. Trimming took 5 bases from V and 4 from J; bases not matched to a gene: 4. Germline V CDR1 and CDR2: SGHAT, FQNNGV. The CDR3 DNA reads TGTGCCAGCAGCCCGGACAGGAGAGAGACCCAGTACTTC. It yields the protein CASSPDRRETQYF.

The gene calls are TRBV23-1 and TRBJ1-1, with TRBD1 as a possible D gene (5 bases). TRBV23-1 is flagged as an ORF with uncertain function. The CDR3 is 13 amino acids. Trimming shortened V by 5 bases and J by 11 bases, and 18 bases separated the two germline ends. CDR3 region: CASSLGVTRGAFF. CDR3 nucleotides: TGCGCCAGCAGTTTAGGGGTAACTCGGGGGGCTTTCTTT.

This rearrangement joins TRBV27 to TRBJ1-1; D is ambiguous. V shed 3 bases and J shed 1 base, with 9 bases lying between them. The CDR3 runs 14 residues. The germline V gene encodes CDR1 MNHEY and CDR2 SMNVEV (reference sequence). The CDR3 region is CASSFLGTNTEAFF. The CDR3 region has the DNA TGTGCCAGCAGTTTTCTGGGAACGAACACTGAAGCTTTCTTT.

The V call is TRBV4-1, the J call TRBJ2-1; D is unclear. Trimming took 1 base from V and 0 from J, leaving 10 bases between them. The CDR3 is made up of 16 amino acids. The germline gives CDR1 MGHRA, CDR2 YSYEKL. The CDR3 loop reads CASSQANLVSYNEQFF. As DNA, the CDR3 is TGCGCCAGCAGCCAAGCGAACCTTGTCTCCTACAATGAGCAGTTCTTC.

In this sample, this clonotype turned up once. The chain carries TRBV9 and TRBJ2-7, with TRBD2 matching 7 bases. The CDR3 spans 13 residues. CDR1 is SGDLS and CDR2 is YYNGEE in the germline V gene. V was pared by 1 base and J by 5 bases, with 3 bases of the junction left unmatched. CDR3 amino acids: CASSVQGGDEQYF. CDR3 bases: TGTGCCAGCAGCGTACAGGGAGGGGACGAGCAGTACTTC. Drawing the rest from reference TRBV9 and TRBJ2-7, the complete variable domain is DSGVTQTPKHLITATGQRVTLRCSPRSGDLSVYWYQQSLDQGLQFLIQYYNGEERAKGNILERFSAQQFPDLHSELNLSSLELGDSALYFCASSVQGGDEQYFGPGTRLTVT.

This clonotype is a singleton in its sample. This chain connects TRBV29-1 to TRBJ2-1; D call uncertain. The germline gives CDR1 SQVTM, CDR2 ANQGSEA. Trimming took 0 bases from V and 8 from J, leaving 11 bases between them. CDR3 size: 13 residues. The CDR3 loop reads CSVEDRLADEQFF. As DNA, the CDR3 is TGCAGCGTTGAAGATAGGCTGGCGGATGAGCAGTTCTTC.

The chain links TRBV29-1 to TRBJ1-2; 9 nucleotides match TRBD1. The CDR3 is 14 amino acids. The germline V gene encodes CDR1 SQVTM and CDR2 ANQGSEA. The J segment lost 0 bases and the V segment lost 4 bases, leaving 3 bases of the junction unmatched. The CDR3 nucleotides read TGCAGCGTTGGGACAGGGGACGCTAACTATGGCTACACCTTC. Translating it yields CSVGTGDANYGYTF.

This rearrangement joins TRBV24-1 to TRBJ2-5; 11 positions match TRBD1. Germline CDR1 KGHDR, CDR2 SFDVKD. This CDR3 spans 15 amino acids. The V gene end was trimmed by 4 bases and the J gene end by 4 bases; junction bases not matched to a gene: 4. The CDR3 spells CATSDSGQGAETQYF. Here the CDR3 DNA reads TGTGCCACCAGTGACTCTGGACAGGGGGCAGAGACCCAGTACTTC.

J is TRBJ1-1 and V is TRBV15; D remains unclear. The V end was cut by 1 base, the J end by 8 bases, with 5 bases between. The CDR3 loop spans 11 amino acids. The germline gives CDR1 LNHNV, CDR2 YYDKDF (reference sequence). This CDR3 reads CATSRGWEAFF. CDR3 in DNA: TGTGCCACCAGCAGAGGGTGGGAAGCTTTCTTT.

The chain uses TRBV30 and TRBJ1-5, with D perhaps matching TRBD1 (6 bases). The germline V gene encodes CDR1 GTSNPN and CDR2 SVGIG (reference sequence). The CDR3 covers 13 residues. V gave up 5 bases and J gave up 6 bases, with 14 bases separating them. The CDR3 DNA follows: TGTGCCTGGTCCCCTGAGGGGGTTCAGCCCCAGCATTTT. Translated: CAWSPEGVQPQHF.

The count of this clonotype is one. The chain recombines TRBV7-8 with TRBJ2-3, with D uncertain. This CDR3 spans 16 amino acids. V was cut by 1 base and J by 2 bases, with 13 bases left in between. The germline gives CDR1 SGHVS, CDR2 FQNEAQ. Written as DNA, the CDR3 is TGTGCCAGCAGCTTAGTACGGCGCCAGGACACAGATACGCAGTATTTT. Its protein is CASSLVRRQDTDTQYF.

The chain links TRBV28 to TRBJ1-1; a weak D match, TRBD1 (5 bases). Germline-derived CDR1 and CDR2 are MDHEN and SYDVKM. CDR3 length: 14 amino acids. Trimming removed 6 bases at V and 5 bases at J, with 16 bases between. CDR3 nucleotide sequence: TGTGCCAGCAGATTTCCCCCAGGGTCGACTGAAGCTTTCTTT. This translates into CASRFPPGSTEAFF.

This chain joins TRBV6-5 and TRBJ2-1; perhaps TRBD2 as D (5 bases). The V and J ends lost 2 bases and 7 bases respectively, with 15 bases between them. The CDR3 is made up of 15 amino acids. Germline lookup yields CDR1 MNHEY and CDR2 SVGAGI. The chain's CDR3 is CASSYTGLFWNEQFF. CDR3 coding DNA: TGTGCCAGCAGTTACACGGGGTTATTTTGGAATGAGCAGTTCTTC.

This chain connects TRBV7-2 to TRBJ1-5; 7 bases are a match to TRBD1. The CDR3 runs to 15 residues. The junction had 10 bases not matched to a gene; V was cut back by 7 bases and J by 4 bases. Germline CDR1 is SGHTA and CDR2 is FQGNSA. The CDR3 sequence is CASTVGTDPNQPQHF. In nucleotides, the CDR3 is TGTGCCAGCACCGTCGGGACAGACCCGAATCAGCCCCAGCATTTT. The full variable domain, rest sourced from reference TRBV7-2 and TRBJ1-5, is GAGVSQSPSNKVTEKGKDVELRCDPISGHTALYWYRQSLGQGLEFLIYFQGNSAPDKSGLPSDRFSAERTGGSVSTLTIQRTQQEDSAVYLCASTVGTDPNQPQHFGDGTRLSIL.

The chain is built from TRBV19 and TRBJ2-1, with D possibly matching TRBD2 (5 bases). This CDR3 is 15 amino acids long. The V end lost 1 base, the J end lost 7 bases, and 14 bases lay between the germline ends. Germline V CDR1 and CDR2: LNHDA, SQIVND (reference sequence). Written as DNA, the CDR3 is TGTGCCAGTAGTATAGGAGCCACTAGAAAAAATGAGCAGTTCTTC. Residues: CASSIGATRKNEQFF.

The chain carries TRBV30 and TRBJ2-1; D remains ambiguous. Germline V gene sequence: CDR1 GTSNPN, CDR2 SVGIG (reference sequence). Trimming took off 4 bases at V and 0 bases at J, with 4 bases between the two ends. The CDR3 has 12 amino acids. The CDR3 sequence: CAWTYSYNEQFF. DNA of the CDR3: TGTGCCTGGACTTACTCCTACAATGAGCAGTTCTTC.

The table lists this clonotype with a count of one. The V and J genes are TRBV3-1 and TRBJ2-1, with TRBD2 as a possible D gene (5 bases). Per the germline V gene, CDR1 is LGHDT and CDR2 is YNNKEL (reference sequence). Trimming stripped 0 bases from V and 4 bases from J, with 10 bases between. This CDR3 region has 15 residues. The CDR3 here is CASSQDSAVYNEQFF. The DNA of the CDR3 is TGTGCCAGCAGCCAAGATAGCGCAGTATACAATGAGCAGTTCTTC.

CDR3 amino acids: CASSISGRAGDIQYF. For the CDR3, the DNA is TGTGCCAGTAGTATTAGCGGGAGGGCCGGGGACATTCAGTACTTC. The rearrangement uses TRBV19 and TRBJ2-4, with 11 bases that match TRBD2. V lost 3 bases to trimming and J lost 8 bases; unmatched junction nucleotides: 6. The CDR3 runs 15 residues. Germline CDR1 LNHDA, CDR2 SQIVND (reference sequence).

The chain uses TRBV15 and TRBJ2-3; D call uncertain. Germline-derived CDR1 and CDR2 are LNHNV and YYDKDF (reference sequence). The CDR3 contains 17 residues. Trimming pared 3 bases from V and 1 base from J, leaving 17 bases between. The CDR3 DNA sequence: TGTGCCACCAGCAGGGACCTCCCCCGAGGTGGCACAGATACGCAGTATTTT. This gives the protein CATSRDLPRGGTDTQYF. The complete variable domain, with remaining parts taken from reference TRBV15 and TRBJ2-3, reads DAMVIQNPRYQVTQFGKPVTLSCSQTLNHNVMYWYQQKSSQAPKLLFHYYDKDFNNEADTPDNFQSRRPNTSFCFLDIRSPGLGDTAMYLCATSRDLPRGGTDTQYFGPGTRLTVL.

The chain uses TRBV9 and TRBJ1-1; D is unclear. CDR1 and CDR2 from the germline V gene are SGDLS and YYNGEE. V lost 0 bases, J lost 1 base, and 4 bases lay in between. The CDR3 has 13 amino acids. As DNA, the CDR3 is TGTGCCAGCAGCGTAGCGCGGAACACTGAAGCTTTCTTT. Residues: CASSVARNTEAFF. The full variable domain, its missing parts supplied by reference TRBV9 and TRBJ1-1, is DSGVTQTPKHLITATGQRVTLRCSPRSGDLSVYWYQQSLDQGLQFLIQYYNGEERAKGNILERFSAQQFPDLHSELNLSSLELGDSALYFCASSVARNTEAFFGQGTRLTVV.

This clonotype turned up a few times. V usage is TRBV25-1 and J usage is TRBJ2-7, with TRBD2 identical over 12 bases. V was pared by 8 bases and J by 3 bases, with 5 bases of the junction left unmatched. Per germline, CDR1 MGHDK and CDR2 SYGVNS. The CDR3 contains 14 residues. The CDR3 DNA sequence: TGTGCCAGCTCTGGACTAGCGGGAAGCTACGAGCAGTACTTC. Its translation: CASSGLAGSYEQYF.

The table lists this clonotype with a count of one. This sequence joins TRBV7-9 and TRBJ1-2; D unresolved. CDR1 is SEHNR and CDR2 is FQNEAQ in the germline V gene (reference sequence). Trimming left V 6 bases short and J 4 bases short, with 18 bases between. This CDR3 is built from 15 residues. For the CDR3, the DNA is TGTGCCAGCAGTCGCCTGACCCGATTGGGCTATGGCTACACCTTC. It encodes CASSRLTRLGYGYTF.

The V and J genes are TRBV27 and TRBJ1-1; D gene uncertain. V lost 4 bases and J 4 bases, leaving 7 bases between the germline ends. Germline values: CDR1 MNHEY, CDR2 SMNVEV (reference sequence). The CDR3 is 12 residues long. The DNA of the CDR3 is TGTGCCAGCAGTTCTGCAGGCACTGAAGCTTTCTTT. This codes for CASSSAGTEAFF.

The chain is built from TRBV27 and TRBJ2-7, with 10 positions matching TRBD2. V lost 2 bases and J lost 4; bases outside the gene matches: 5. The germline CDR1 and CDR2 sequences are MNHEY and SMNVEV (reference sequence). This CDR3 comprises 15 residues. The CDR3 is CASSLTSGNRYEQYF. As DNA, the CDR3 is TGTGCCAGCAGTTTAACTAGCGGGAATCGATACGAGCAGTACTTC.

This chain uses TRBV20-1 with TRBJ2-1; D gene uncertain. Germline-derived CDR1 and CDR2 are DFQATT and SNEGSKA (reference sequence). The CDR3 has 14 amino acids. V shed 0 bases and J shed 7 bases, with 13 bases lying between them. This CDR3 is CSARDRQFRNEQFF. The DNA for the CDR3 is TGCAGTGCTAGAGATAGGCAATTCCGGAATGAGCAGTTCTTC.

Note on this clonotype: The junction differs from germline at one of its ends, possibly a read error. DNA for the CDR3: TGTGCCAGCAGAACTTTAGCGGGCGAGCAATACTTC. It specifies CASRTLAGEQYF. V and J are TRBV12-3 or TRBV12-4 and TRBJ2-7; TRBD2 matches 7 bases. This CDR3 is 12 amino acids long.

The chain employs TRBV20-1 and TRBJ2-1, with D unresolved. V shed 4 bases and J shed 7 bases, with 14 bases lying between them. CDR3 length equals 13 residues. Germline V gene lookup returns CDR1 DFQATT and CDR2 SNEGSKA (reference sequence). The CDR3 bases are TGCAGTGCTATTCGGCTAGGACGTAATGAGCAGTTCTTC. Translated, it gives CSAIRLGRNEQFF.

The V call is TRBV7-9, the J call TRBJ2-7; 8 bases line up with TRBD2. This CDR3 region has 13 residues. CDR1 is SEHNR and CDR2 is FQNEAQ in the germline V gene (reference sequence). Trimming removed 0 bases from V and 5 bases from J; junction bases left unmatched: 0. The CDR3 DNA reads TGTGCCAGCAGCTTAGCTAGCGGGAACGAGCAGTACTTC. Residues: CASSLASGNEQYF.

The chain carries TRBV15 and TRBJ2-1, with unresolved D. CDR3 length: 13 amino acids. Trimming left V 2 bases short and J 9 bases short, with 11 bases between. The germline V gene has CDR1 LNHNV and CDR2 YYDKDF (reference sequence). CDR3 sequence: CATSRPFLGEQFF. The DNA for the CDR3 is TGTGCCACCAGCAGACCGTTTTTGGGTGAGCAGTTCTTC.

Only one count was recorded for this clonotype. The genes are TRBV27 and TRBJ2-3; D not resolved. This CDR3 has 15 amino acids. The V end was cut by 8 bases, the J end by 2 bases, with 17 bases between. From germline, CDR1 is MNHEY and CDR2 SMNVEV (reference sequence). The CDR3 reads CASALRLVPTDTQYF. Here the CDR3 DNA reads TGTGCCAGCGCCTTGCGACTTGTTCCCACAGATACGCAGTATTTT.